This TCR beta chain was recorded in a study of identical twins. Whole-study results and caveats: The models gave estimates that fell short of the out-of-frame TCR alpha sharing seen in monozygotic twins. Among beta out-of-frame sequences, excess sharing between twins appeared weaker. Invariant cells of the MAIT and iNKT types might have partly distorted the zero-insertion analyses. Clonotypes of the beta chain that were abundant in cord blood carried fewer insertions (memory repertoires showed none).

As for this clonotype: Its antigen is still unknown.

The CDR3 is 14 amino acids. Germline V lookup: CDR1 SGHAT, CDR2 FQDESV (reference sequence). Trimming took off 7 bases at V and 0 bases at J, with 9 bases between the two ends. TCRdb called the 5' RACE reads again in MiXCR, with one record for every CDR3 protein. The sample holds approximately 670,000 distinct CDR3 sequences, around 5.7% seen once. Sequencing was done on a sample of naive T cells sorted from blood. This chain uses TRBV11-1 with TRBJ2-2, with D unclear. The sequence came from a man aged 18 to 29 in good health. The CDR3 region has the DNA TGTGCCAGCAAATACACCGCGAACACCGGGGAGCTGTTTTTT. This codes for CASKYTANTGELFF.